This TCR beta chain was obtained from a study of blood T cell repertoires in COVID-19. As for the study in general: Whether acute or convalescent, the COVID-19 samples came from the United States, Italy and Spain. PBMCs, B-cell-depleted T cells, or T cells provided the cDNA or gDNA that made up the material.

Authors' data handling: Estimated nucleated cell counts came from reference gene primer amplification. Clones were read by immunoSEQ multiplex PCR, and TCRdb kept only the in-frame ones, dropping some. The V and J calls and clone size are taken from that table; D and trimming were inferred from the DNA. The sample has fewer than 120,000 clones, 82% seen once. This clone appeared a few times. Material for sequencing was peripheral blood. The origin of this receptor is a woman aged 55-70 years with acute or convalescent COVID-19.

The CDR3 bases are TGTGCCTGGATTAGGAAGGGACTCAATGAGCAGTTCTTC. It is translated as CAWIRKGLNEQFF. The chain is built from TRBV30 and TRBJ2-1, with D maybe TRBD2 (6 bases). The CDR3 loop spans 13 amino acids. Between the trimmed V and J ends, which lost 4 bases and 6 bases, there was a span of 13 bases. The germline V gene has CDR1 GTSNPN and CDR2 SVGIG (reference sequence).